In its sample, the clone carrying this T cell receptor beta chain was seen once. The PCR made use of 60 Vbeta and 13 Jbeta primers. Sequenced by immunoSEQ multiplex PCR; TCRdb stores in-frame clones only, minus some. The profile shows 100,000 to 150,000 clones, about 75% of them singletons. The CDR3 is made up of 15 amino acids. Germline lookup yields CDR1 SGHRS and CDR2 YFSETQ. Deletions cut 0 bases from V and 1 base from J, with 10 bases between. This specimen comes from a study of cytomegalovirus exposure and HLA in healthy donors. The source material was PBMCs. V is TRBV5-1 and J is TRBJ2-5, with D tentatively TRBD1 (5 bases). The sequence derives from a woman aged 40 to 50 in good health and CMV-seronegative. CDR3: CASSLGRRGQETQYF. Written as DNA, the CDR3 is TGCGCCAGCAGCTTGGGAAGAAGGGGCCAAGAGACCCAGTACTTC.